This TCR beta chain stems from a study of blood T cell repertoires in COVID-19. The overall study: Researchers got acute and convalescent COVID-19 samples from the United States, Italy and Spain. PBMCs, B-cell-depleted T cells, or T cells provided the cDNA or gDNA that made up the material.

The CDR3 contains 16 residues. Trimming shortened V by 0 bases and J by 0 bases, and 9 bases separated the two germline ends. Per the germline V gene, CDR1 is MNHNS and CDR2 is SASEGT. Under the authors' procedure: By means of reference gene primer amplification, nucleated cell counts were estimated. This table comes from immunoSEQ multiplex PCR, and its TCRdb copy is limited to in-frame clones, with some not included. V, J and clone size derive from that table, while D and trimming were established from the DNA sequence. The sample holds about 100,000 clones, around 85% seen once. The rearrangement uses TRBV6-1 and TRBJ1-3; D not resolved. This clonotype was obtained from a man in his forties or fifties with active or convalescent COVID-19. The sample taken for sequencing was peripheral blood. The CDR3 is CASSEAAVRSGNTIYF. CDR3 sequence (DNA): TGTGCCAGCAGTGAAGCGGCGGTCCGCTCTGGAAACACCATATATTTT.